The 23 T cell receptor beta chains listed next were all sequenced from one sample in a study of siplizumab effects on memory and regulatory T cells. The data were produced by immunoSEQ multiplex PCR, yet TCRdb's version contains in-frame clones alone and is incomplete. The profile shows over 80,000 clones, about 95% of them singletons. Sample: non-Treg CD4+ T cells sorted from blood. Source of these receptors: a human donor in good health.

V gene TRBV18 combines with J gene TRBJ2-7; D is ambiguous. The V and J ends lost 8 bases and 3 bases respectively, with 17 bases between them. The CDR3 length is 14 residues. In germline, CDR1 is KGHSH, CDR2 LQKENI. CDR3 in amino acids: CASTKSDTGYEQYF. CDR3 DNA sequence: TGTGCCAGCACCAAATCCGACACGGGCTACGAGCAGTACTTC.

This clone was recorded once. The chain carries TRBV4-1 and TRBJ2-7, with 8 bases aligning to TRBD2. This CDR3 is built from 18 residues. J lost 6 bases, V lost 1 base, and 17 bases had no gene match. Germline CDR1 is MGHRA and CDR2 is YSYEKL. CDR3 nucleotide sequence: TGCGCCAGCAGCCAAGCTCTCCTAGCGGGCGCAAAAGCGGGCGAGCAGTACTTC. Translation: CASSQALLAGAKAGEQYF.

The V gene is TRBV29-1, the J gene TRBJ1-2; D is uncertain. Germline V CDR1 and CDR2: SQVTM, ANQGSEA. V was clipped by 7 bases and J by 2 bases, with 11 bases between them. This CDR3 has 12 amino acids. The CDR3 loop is CSARPQNYGYTF. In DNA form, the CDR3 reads TGCAGCGCCCGGCCACAGAACTATGGCTACACCTTC.

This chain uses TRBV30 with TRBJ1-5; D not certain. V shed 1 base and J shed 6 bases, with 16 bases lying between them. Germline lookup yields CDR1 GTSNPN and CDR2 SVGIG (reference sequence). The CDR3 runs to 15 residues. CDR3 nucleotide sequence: TGTGCCTGGAGTGCACACAACATAGTTGGTCAGCCCCAGCATTTT. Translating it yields CAWSAHNIVGQPQHF.

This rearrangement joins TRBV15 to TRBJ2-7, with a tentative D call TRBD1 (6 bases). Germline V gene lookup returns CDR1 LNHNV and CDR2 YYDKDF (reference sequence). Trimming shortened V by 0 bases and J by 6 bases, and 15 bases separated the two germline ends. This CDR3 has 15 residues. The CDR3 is CATSREQGLPLEQYF. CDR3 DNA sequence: TGTGCCACCAGCAGAGAACAGGGCCTGCCCCTCGAGCAGTACTTC.

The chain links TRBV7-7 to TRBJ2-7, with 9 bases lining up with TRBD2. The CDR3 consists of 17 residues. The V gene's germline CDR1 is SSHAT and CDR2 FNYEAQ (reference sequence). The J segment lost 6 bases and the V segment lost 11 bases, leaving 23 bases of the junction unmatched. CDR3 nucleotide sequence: TGTGCCGGCGTAGCGGGAGAAGTGTGGCCGGGATCCGGCGAGCAGTACTTC. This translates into CAGVAGEVWPGSGEQYF.

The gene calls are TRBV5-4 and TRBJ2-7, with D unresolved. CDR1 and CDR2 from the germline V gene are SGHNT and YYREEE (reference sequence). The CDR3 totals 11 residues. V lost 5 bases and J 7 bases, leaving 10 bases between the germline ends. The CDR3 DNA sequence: TGTGCCAGCAGTTCCCGGAGTGAGCAGTACTTC. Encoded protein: CASSSRSEQYF.

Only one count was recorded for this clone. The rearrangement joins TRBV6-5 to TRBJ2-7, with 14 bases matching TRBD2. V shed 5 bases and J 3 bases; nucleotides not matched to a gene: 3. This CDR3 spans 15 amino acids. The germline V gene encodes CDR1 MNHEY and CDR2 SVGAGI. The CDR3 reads CASSPGLAGVYEQYF. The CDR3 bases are TGTGCCAGCAGTCCGGGACTAGCGGGAGTCTACGAGCAGTACTTC.

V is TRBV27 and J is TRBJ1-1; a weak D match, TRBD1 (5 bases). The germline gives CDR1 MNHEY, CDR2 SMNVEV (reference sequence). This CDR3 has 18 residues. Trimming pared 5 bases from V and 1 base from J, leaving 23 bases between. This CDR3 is CASSVTVGRATGNTEAFF. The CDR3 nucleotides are TGTGCCAGCAGTGTCACCGTCGGACGGGCTACAGGGAACACTGAAGCTTTCTTT.

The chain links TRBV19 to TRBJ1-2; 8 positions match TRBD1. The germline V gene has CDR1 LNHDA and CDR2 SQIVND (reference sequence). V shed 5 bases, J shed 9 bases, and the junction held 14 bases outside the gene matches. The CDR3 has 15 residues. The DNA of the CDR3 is TGTGCCAGTAGTGCCCGGGACAGGAGAGGAACGAGCTACACCTTC. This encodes CASSARDRRGTSYTF.

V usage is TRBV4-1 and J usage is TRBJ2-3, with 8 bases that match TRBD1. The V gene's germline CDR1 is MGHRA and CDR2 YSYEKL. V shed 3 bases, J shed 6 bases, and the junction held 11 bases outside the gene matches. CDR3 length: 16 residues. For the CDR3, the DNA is TGCGCCAGCAGCCATTTGGGCAGGGGGCTCGAGGATACGCAGTATTTT. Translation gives CASSHLGRGLEDTQYF.

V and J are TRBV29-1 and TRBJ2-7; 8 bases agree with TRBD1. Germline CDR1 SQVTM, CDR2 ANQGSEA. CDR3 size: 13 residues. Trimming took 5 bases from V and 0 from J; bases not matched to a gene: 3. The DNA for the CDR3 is TGCAGCGTTTCGGGACAGGTCTCCTACGAGCAGTACTTC. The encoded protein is CSVSGQVSYEQYF.

This chain's CDR3 is CASSEVLRAPDTQYF. DNA for the CDR3: TGCGCCAGCAGTGAGGTCTTGCGGGCCCCAGATACGCAGTATTTT. The V and J genes are TRBV5-1 and TRBJ2-3, with D possibly matching TRBD2 (5 bases). Germline assignment: CDR1 SGHRS and CDR2 YFSETQ. The CDR3 sequence is 15 residues long. The V and J ends lost 5 bases and 4 bases respectively, with 17 bases between them.

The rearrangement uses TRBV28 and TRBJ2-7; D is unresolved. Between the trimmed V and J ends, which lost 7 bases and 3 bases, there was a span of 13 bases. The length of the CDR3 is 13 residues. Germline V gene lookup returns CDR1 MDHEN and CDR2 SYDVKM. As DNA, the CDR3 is TGTGCCAGCAAGTACAGTACAAACTACGAGCAGTACTTC. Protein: CASKYSTNYEQYF.

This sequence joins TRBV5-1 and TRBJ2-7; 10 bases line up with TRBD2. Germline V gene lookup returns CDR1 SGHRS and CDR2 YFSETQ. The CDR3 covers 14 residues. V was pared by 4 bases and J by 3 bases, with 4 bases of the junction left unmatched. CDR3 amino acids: CASSPGLALYEQYF. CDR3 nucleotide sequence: TGCGCCAGCAGCCCGGGACTAGCGCTCTACGAGCAGTACTTC.

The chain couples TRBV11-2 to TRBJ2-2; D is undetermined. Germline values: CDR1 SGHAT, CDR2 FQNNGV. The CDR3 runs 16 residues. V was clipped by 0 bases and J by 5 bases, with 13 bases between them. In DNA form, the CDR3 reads TGTGCCAGCAGCTTAGATCTAAGTCGGTGGACCGGGGAGCTGTTTTTT. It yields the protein CASSLDLSRWTGELFF. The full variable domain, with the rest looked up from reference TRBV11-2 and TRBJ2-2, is EAGVAQSPRYKIIEKRQSVAFWCNPISGHATLYWYQQILGQGPKLLIQFQNNGVVDDSQLPKDRFSAERLKGVDSTLKIQPAKLEDSAVYLCASSLDLSRWTGELFFGEGSRLTVL.

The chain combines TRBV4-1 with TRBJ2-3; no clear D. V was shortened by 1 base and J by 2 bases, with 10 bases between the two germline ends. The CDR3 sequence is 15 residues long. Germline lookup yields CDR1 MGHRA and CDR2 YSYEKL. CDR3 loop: CASSQGVQLTDTQYF. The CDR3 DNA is TGCGCCAGCAGCCAAGGAGTACAGCTCACAGATACGCAGTATTTT.

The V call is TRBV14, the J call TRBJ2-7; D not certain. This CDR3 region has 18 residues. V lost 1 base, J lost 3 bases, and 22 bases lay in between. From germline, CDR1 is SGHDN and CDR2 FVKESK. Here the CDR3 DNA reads TGTGCCAGCAGCCAAGCGCGAGGTTTGAACAGAGATAACTACGAGCAGTACTTC. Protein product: CASSQARGLNRDNYEQYF.

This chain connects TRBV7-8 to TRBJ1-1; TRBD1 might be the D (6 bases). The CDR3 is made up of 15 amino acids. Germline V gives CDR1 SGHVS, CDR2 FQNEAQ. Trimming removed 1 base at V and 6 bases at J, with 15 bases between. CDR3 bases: TGTGCCAGCAGCTTAGAAGGGGACATATTTGCTGAAGCTTTCTTT. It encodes CASSLEGDIFAEAFF.

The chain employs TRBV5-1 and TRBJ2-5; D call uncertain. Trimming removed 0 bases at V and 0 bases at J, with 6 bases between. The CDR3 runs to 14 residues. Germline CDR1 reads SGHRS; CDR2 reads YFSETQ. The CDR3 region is CASSLVGNQETQYF. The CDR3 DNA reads TGCGCCAGCAGCTTGGTGGGTAACCAAGAGACCCAGTACTTC.

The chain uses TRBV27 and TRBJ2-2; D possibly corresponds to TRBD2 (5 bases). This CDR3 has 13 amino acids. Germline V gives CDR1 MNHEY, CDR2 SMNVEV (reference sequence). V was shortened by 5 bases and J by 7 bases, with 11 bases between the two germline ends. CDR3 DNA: TGTGCCAGCAGTACCGGGGTATTCGGGGAGCTGTTTTTT. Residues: CASSTGVFGELFF.

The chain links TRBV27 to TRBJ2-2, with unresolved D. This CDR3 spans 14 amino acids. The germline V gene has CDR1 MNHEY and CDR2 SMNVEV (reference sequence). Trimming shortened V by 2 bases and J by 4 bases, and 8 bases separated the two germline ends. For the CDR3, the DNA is TGTGCCAGCAGTTTAGAGAGGCTCACCGGGGAGCTGTTTTTT. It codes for CASSLERLTGELFF.

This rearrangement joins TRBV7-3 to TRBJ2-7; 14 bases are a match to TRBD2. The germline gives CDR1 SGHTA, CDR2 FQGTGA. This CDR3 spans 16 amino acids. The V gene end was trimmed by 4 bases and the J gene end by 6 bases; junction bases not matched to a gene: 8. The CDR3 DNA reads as TGTGCCAGCAGCTCTGGGACTAGCGGGAGAATAGGCGAGCAGTACTTC. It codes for CASSSGTSGRIGEQYF.